What follows are 20 T cell receptor beta chains derived from one specimen sequenced in a study of PD-L1 blockade in urothelial cancer. This sample's time point: peripheral blood 6 weeks after treatment start. Assay used: immunoSEQ multiplex PCR; TCRdb lists only in-frame clones, some missing. The sample consists of around 87,000 clones, around four fifths of them appearing once. Sample: PBMCs, taken around atezolizumab (anti-PD-L1) treatment. The receptors come from a man between 65 and 79 years old with urothelial cancer.

This chain links TRBV7-6 with TRBJ2-1, with 10 bases aligning to TRBD2. Germline loops: CDR1 SGHVS, CDR2 FNYEAQ. The junction had 11 bases not matched to a gene; V was cut back by 1 base and J by 5 bases. This CDR3 comprises 18 residues. The CDR3 DNA is TGTGCCAGCAGCTTAGGAGCCCGGACTAGCGGTGCACACAATGAGCAGTTCTTC. Translated, it gives CASSLGARTSGAHNEQFF. The full variable domain, rest sourced from reference TRBV7-6 and TRBJ2-1, is GAGVSQSPRYKVTKRGQDVALRCDPISGHVSLYWYRQALGQGPEFLTYFNYEAQQDKSGLPNDRFSAERPEGSISTLTIQRTEQRDSAMYRCASSLGARTSGAHNEQFFGPGTRLTVL.

This clone was recorded once. The chain links TRBV4-1 to TRBJ2-5; 11 bases line up with TRBD2. The CDR3 covers 18 residues. Per the germline V gene, CDR1 is MGHRA and CDR2 is YSYEKL. V shed 0 bases, J shed 10 bases, and the junction held 16 bases outside the gene matches. The CDR3 region has the DNA TGCGCCAGCAGCCAAGACTGGGGCGATGGTAGCGGGGGGGCCCTCCAGTACTTC. Its translation is CASSQDWGDGSGGALQYF.

J is TRBJ2-5 and V is TRBV9; 13 bases are shared with TRBD2. The trim removed 0 bases at V and 3 bases at J, leaving 5 bases unmatched. CDR3 length: 17 residues. The germline V gene encodes CDR1 SGDLS and CDR2 YYNGEE. DNA of the CDR3: TGTGCCAGCAGCGTAGGGACTAGCGGGGGCCCGGAAGAGACCCAGTACTTC. Protein: CASSVGTSGGPEETQYF.

The rearrangement links TRBV5-6 to TRBJ2-3; 9 bases match TRBD2. CDR3 length equals 19 residues. CDR1 and CDR2 (germline): SGHDT, YYEEEE. The ends lost 3 bases at V and 0 bases at J; junction bases unmatched: 14. CDR3 protein: CASSSPFGGGAESTDTQYF. The CDR3 DNA reads TGTGCCAGCAGCTCCCCTTTTGGCGGGGGGGCAGAAAGCACAGATACGCAGTATTTT.

The gene calls are TRBV4-1 and TRBJ2-7; TRBD2 might be the D (5 bases). Germline V gene sequence: CDR1 MGHRA, CDR2 YSYEKL. V lost 0 bases to trimming and J lost 1 base, with 16 bases between them. This CDR3 region has 17 residues. The CDR3, as DNA: TGCGCCAGCAGCCAAGAGGGAGCTTCCGGGGAGTCCTACGAGCAGTACTTC. Its protein product is CASSQEGASGESYEQYF.

The J gene is TRBJ2-1, the V gene TRBV19; 7 bases line up with TRBD1. Germline CDR1 and CDR2: LNHDA and SQIVND (reference sequence). The CDR3 loop spans 15 amino acids. The ends lost 6 bases at V and 3 bases at J; junction bases unmatched: 8. CDR3 in amino acids: CASRPDRENYNEQFF. The DNA of the CDR3 is TGTGCCAGTAGACCCGACAGGGAAAACTACAATGAGCAGTTCTTC.

The chain carries TRBV9 and TRBJ2-7, with TRBD2 matching 9 bases. Germline assignment: CDR1 SGDLS and CDR2 YYNGEE. V shed 4 bases, J shed 0 bases, and the junction held 2 bases outside the gene matches. The CDR3 contains 14 residues. The CDR3 region is CASSIAGDSYEQYF. As DNA, the CDR3 is TGTGCCAGCAGCATAGCGGGGGACTCCTACGAGCAGTACTTC.

The chain joins TRBV6-1 to TRBJ2-2; D is possibly TRBD1 (5 bases). The length of the CDR3 is 16 residues. Germline CDR1 MNHNS, CDR2 SASEGT. Between the trimmed V and J ends, which lost 1 base and 0 bases, there was a span of 9 bases. The CDR3 loop reads CASSEGTTANTGELFF. The CDR3 DNA is TGTGCCAGCAGTGAAGGGACGACAGCGAACACCGGGGAGCTGTTTTTT.

The V gene is TRBV7-6, the J gene TRBJ2-7; the D gene is possibly TRBD2 (6 bases). This CDR3 is built from 19 residues. The V gene lost 3 bases and the J gene lost 0 bases, with 24 bases spanning the gap. Germline lookup yields CDR1 SGHVS and CDR2 FNYEAQ. CDR3 in amino acids: CASSFSSGSGRTSSYEQYF. The CDR3 DNA reads TGTGCCAGCAGCTTTAGTAGCGGATCGGGTCGTACAAGCTCCTACGAGCAGTACTTC.

V gene TRBV5-4 combines with J gene TRBJ2-2; D might be TRBD1 (6 bases). Germline lookup yields CDR1 SGHNT and CDR2 YYREEE (reference sequence). V dropped 5 bases and J dropped 1 base, with 12 bases sitting between them. The CDR3 has 15 residues. Here the CDR3 reads CASSRGGQNTGELFF. DNA for the CDR3: TGTGCCAGCAGTCGAGGGGGTCAGAACACCGGGGAGCTGTTTTTT.

V and J are TRBV5-1 and TRBJ1-5, with 9 bases identical to TRBD1. J gave up 1 base and V 0 bases, and 11 bases lay outside the gene matches. The CDR3 totals 19 residues. Germline V CDR1 and CDR2: SGHRS, YFSETQ. The CDR3 nucleotides read TGCGCCAGCAGCTTGGAATATCACAGGGGGCCTCGCAGCAATCAGCCCCAGCATTTT. This translates into CASSLEYHRGPRSNQPQHF.

This clone was counted only a few times. J is TRBJ1-2 and V is TRBV11-2, with TRBD1 identical over 8 bases. The CDR3 length is 15 residues. CDR1 is SGHAT, CDR2 FQNNGV, per germline. Germline trimming cut 4 bases from V and 5 bases from J; bases unmatched to any gene: 9. DNA of the CDR3: TGTGCCAGCAGCTCCCTCAGGGGGCTGAGGTATGGCTACACCTTC. Translated, it gives CASSSLRGLRYGYTF.

The V gene is TRBV4-2, the J gene TRBJ2-3, with 13 bases matching TRBD2. V shed 1 base, J shed 6 bases, and the junction held 4 bases outside the gene matches. This CDR3 spans 16 amino acids. Germline-derived CDR1 and CDR2 are LGHNA and YNFKEQ. The CDR3 nucleotides are TGTGCCAGCAGCCAAGGACCACTAGCGGGAGGGGATACGCAGTATTTT. Its translation is CASSQGPLAGGDTQYF.

The V call is TRBV19, the J call TRBJ2-3; 13 nucleotides line up with TRBD2. The germline CDR1 and CDR2 sequences are LNHDA and SQIVND (reference sequence). The J segment lost 1 base and the V segment lost 3 bases, leaving 1 base of the junction unmatched. The length of the CDR3 is 16 residues. Written as DNA, the CDR3 is TGTGCCAGTAGTATCGGGACTAGCGGGGGCACAGATACGCAGTATTTT. Residues: CASSIGTSGGTDTQYF.

The chain recombines TRBV27 with TRBJ1-5; 7 bases agree with TRBD1. The germline V gene encodes CDR1 MNHEY and CDR2 SMNVEV (reference sequence). The CDR3 has 14 amino acids. V shed 7 bases, J shed 7 bases, and the junction held 10 bases outside the gene matches. CDR3 sequence (DNA): TGTGCCAGCACCCTCCGGACAGGTTGGCAGCCCCAGCATTTT. Residues: CASTLRTGWQPQHF.

This sequence joins TRBV7-8 and TRBJ1-3; a possible D gene is TRBD1 (6 bases). Trimming pared 7 bases from V and 0 bases from J, leaving 13 bases between. Germline-derived CDR1 and CDR2 are SGHVS and FQNEAQ. CDR3 length: 15 amino acids. The CDR3 protein is CASTRTASSGNTIYF. In DNA form, the CDR3 reads TGTGCCAGCACCCGGACAGCCAGCTCTGGAAACACCATATATTTT.

V usage is TRBV7-2 and J usage is TRBJ2-2; D is unresolved. The ends were cut back, 4 bases at V and 1 base at J, with 10 bases in the middle. Per the germline V gene, CDR1 is SGHTA and CDR2 is FQGNSA. There are 15 residues in the CDR3. CDR3 nucleotide sequence: TGTGCCAGCAGCTCGACACACTTGAACACCGGGGAGCTGTTTTTT. Its protein product is CASSSTHLNTGELFF.

The chain has TRBV10-2 and TRBJ2-1; 10 positions match TRBD2. V shed 2 bases, J shed 0 bases, and the junction held 1 base outside the gene matches. The CDR3 consists of 16 residues. The V gene's germline CDR1 is WSHSY and CDR2 SAAADI. The CDR3 DNA reads TGCGCCAGCAGTGAGCAGCGGGGGGGCTCCTACAATGAGCAGTTCTTC. Translated: CASSEQRGGSYNEQFF.

The chain uses TRBV7-9 and TRBJ1-3, with D possibly matching TRBD1 (6 bases). V lost 5 bases to trimming and J lost 0 bases, with 17 bases between them. Germline-derived CDR1 and CDR2 are SEHNR and FQNEAQ (reference sequence). The CDR3 totals 17 residues. The chain's CDR3 is CASSRVGGPDSGNTIYF. CDR3 bases: TGTGCCAGCAGCCGTGTCGGGGGGCCCGACTCTGGAAACACCATATATTTT.

V usage is TRBV4-1 and J usage is TRBJ2-1; a weak D match, TRBD1 (6 bases). Trimming removed 0 bases at V and 0 bases at J, with 15 bases between. This CDR3 is 18 amino acids long. Germline CDR1 is MGHRA and CDR2 is YSYEKL. CDR3: CASSQDHTAGASYNEQFF. Here the CDR3 DNA reads TGCGCCAGCAGCCAAGATCATACAGCAGGGGCCTCCTACAATGAGCAGTTCTTC.